A selection of T cell receptor beta chains follows, all from one sample in a study of CD4 T cells in relation to SARS-CoV-2 and coronaviruses. For these TCRs, the target antigens are not known. The method was immunoSEQ multiplex PCR; TCRdb's version includes in-frame clones alone and lacks a portion of them. Among roughly 14,000 clones, 75% to 85% were seen once, and the ten largest hold roughly 18%. Sequencing input: CD4+ T cells from PBMCs, cultured in vitro. The receptors come from a human donor in good health. The CDR3 runs from the conserved cysteine through the conserved F or W. The D gene is left open where the match is weak. Rows may omit the clone size; those that give it use once, few, many or a size class.

TGTGCCAGCAGCCAAGCCGACGGTAATGAAAAACTGTTTTTT	CASSQADGNEKLFF	-	TRBV3-1/TRBV3-2	14	-	TRBJ1-4
TGTGCCAGCAGTGGGACTAGCGGGACCCCAGATACGCAGTATTTT	CASSGTSGTPDTQYF	-	TRBV6-4	15	TRBD2	TRBJ2-3
TGCGCCAGCAGCTTAGAACAGGGGATCGAGCAGTTCTTC	CASSLEQGIEQFF	-	TRBV5-1	13	TRBD1	TRBJ2-1
TGCGCCAGCAGTTTAGCGGGAGGCGCCTACGAGCAGTACTTC	CASSLAGGAYEQYF	-	TRBV5-1	14	TRBD2	TRBJ2-7
TGTGCCTGGAGTGAATGGACAGTGGCTGAAGCTTTCTTT	CAWSEWTVAEAFF	-	TRBV30	13	-	TRBJ1-1
TGTGCCAGCAGCCAAGTTGGAGCCGGCGAGCAGTACTTC	CASSQVGAGEQYF	-	TRBV3-1/TRBV3-2	13	-	TRBJ2-7
TGTGCCAGCAGTGCCTCCCCTAGCGGGAGTGAGCATGAGCAGTTCTTC	CASSASPSGSEHEQFF	-	TRBV6-1	16	TRBD2	TRBJ2-1
TGTGCCAGCAGTTCTCTGGGAGGGCTTAAGCGTTACGAGCAGTACTTC	CASSSLGGLKRYEQYF	-	TRBV27	16	TRBD2	TRBJ2-7
TGTGCCACCAGTGTCCTGACTAGCGGGAGTGGCAATGAGCAGTTCTTC	CATSVLTSGSGNEQFF	once	TRBV24-1	16	TRBD2	TRBJ2-1
TGTGCCAGTAGTACAACAGGGGGCTCTGGAAACACCATATATTTT	CASSTTGGSGNTIYF	-	TRBV19	15	TRBD1	TRBJ1-3
TGTGCCAGCAGCCAACCGACGTGGGCCTACAATGAGCAGTTCTTC	CASSQPTWAYNEQFF	-	TRBV3-1/TRBV3-2	15	-	TRBJ2-1
TGTGCCAGCAGTCCCAGGACTAGCGGGGGCACAGATACGCAGTATTTT	CASSPRTSGGTDTQYF	few	TRBV2	16	TRBD2	TRBJ2-3
TGTGCCAGCAGCTCGGCAGGGGGTAGAACCGGGGAGCTGTTTTTT	CASSSAGGRTGELFF	-	TRBV7-2	15	TRBD1	TRBJ2-2
TGTGCCAGCAGCTTGGATATCCAGAATTACTACGAGCAGTACTTC	CASSLDIQNYYEQYF	few	TRBV5-6	15	-	TRBJ2-7
TGTGCCAGCAGCCAGGTCGGGAGCATCTACGAGCAGTACTTC	CASSQVGSIYEQYF	-	TRBV4-2	14	-	TRBJ2-7
TGTGCCAGCATAGGGACAGGTCAGACCGGGGAGCTGTTTTTT	CASIGTGQTGELFF	-	TRBV2	14	TRBD1	TRBJ2-2
TGTGCCAGCAGTGAAGTTCGGGGGACTGGGGAGCTGTTTTTT	CASSEVRGTGELFF	-	TRBV2	14	-	TRBJ2-2
TGTGCCAGTAGGAAAACCGGGACAGGGTCTTCCGGGGAGCTGTTTTTT	CASRKTGTGSSGELFF	-	TRBV19	16	TRBD1	TRBJ2-2
TGTGCCAGTAGTGTATCGGGACTAGCGGTGAACACCGGGGAGCTGTTTTTT	CASSVSGLAVNTGELFF	few	TRBV19	17	TRBD2	TRBJ2-2
TGTGCCAGCAGCCATCAGCTGATAGCGGGACGGACCTACAATGAGCAGTTCTTC	CASSHQLIAGRTYNEQFF	-	TRBV3-1/TRBV3-2	18	TRBD2	TRBJ2-1
TGTGCCAGCTACCGGGACAGGGTCTCCTACGAGCAGTACTTC	CASYRDRVSYEQYF	-	TRBV6-5	14	TRBD1	TRBJ2-7
TGTGCCAGCAGCGTAGGCACAGGGGCTAACTATGGCTACACCTTC	CASSVGTGANYGYTF	-	TRBV9	15	TRBD1	TRBJ1-2
TGTGCCTGGATGACTAGGGGACTCACCGGGGAGCTGTTTTTT	CAWMTRGLTGELFF	few	TRBV30	14	-	TRBJ2-2
TGTGCCACCAGCAATCCGAGCCGGGAGGGCCTCACCGGGGAGCTGTTTTTT	CATSNPSREGLTGELFF	-	TRBV15	17	TRBD2	TRBJ2-2
TGCGCCACTCACCCGGTTCCCGGGGCCGTCGGGGAGCTGTTTTTT	CATHPVPGAVGELFF	-	TRBV5-1	15	-	TRBJ2-2
TGTGCCAGCAGCGTGGGACAGGGGAACTATGGCTACACCTTC	CASSVGQGNYGYTF	-	TRBV9	14	TRBD1	TRBJ1-2
TGTGCCATCAGCGAGAGAGTACAAAGGCGCTATGGCTACACCTTC	CAISERVQRRYGYTF	-	TRBV10-3	15	-	TRBJ1-2
TGTGCCAGCAGCCAAGCGGCTAGCGGGAGAACCTCCTACGAGCAGTACTTC	CASSQAASGRTSYEQYF	few	TRBV4-2	17	TRBD2	TRBJ2-7
TGTGCCAGCAGTTTAGCAGCGGGGGAGCAGTACTTC	CASSLAAGEQYF	-	TRBV12-3/TRBV12-4	12	TRBD2	TRBJ2-7
TGTGCCAGCAGCCAAGAGTTGACGGACCCCGAGCAGTACTTC	CASSQELTDPEQYF	-	TRBV3-1/TRBV3-2	14	-	TRBJ2-7
TGTGCCAGCACCGAAGGGGGATTTCCTCACACCGGGGAGCTGTTTTTT	CASTEGGFPHTGELFF	-	TRBV7-6	16	-	TRBJ2-2
TGCGCCAGCAGCTTCAAGGGACCCGGCGGGGCTGAAGCTTTCTTT	CASSFKGPGGAEAFF	once	TRBV5-1	15	-	TRBJ1-1
TGCAGTGCTTACACTAGCGCCGAGCAGTACTTC	CSAYTSAEQYF	once	TRBV20-1	11	TRBD2	TRBJ2-7
TGTGCCAGCAGCCGCGGGGGGGGCCCGCTTAATGAAAAACTGTTTTTT	CASSRGGGPLNEKLFF	-	TRBV14	16	-	TRBJ1-4
TGTGCCAGCAGACTACAGGGGAATACGCAGTATTTT	CASRLQGNTQYF	-	TRBV12-3/TRBV12-4	12	TRBD1	TRBJ2-3
TGTGCCAGTAGTACCCTGACAGGGAACACCGGGGAGCTGTTTTTT	CASSTLTGNTGELFF	-	TRBV19	15	-	TRBJ2-2
TGTGCCAGCAGTATGACTAGCGGGGGGAACACCGGGGAGCTGTTTTTT	CASSMTSGGNTGELFF	-	TRBV28	16	TRBD2	TRBJ2-2
TGTGCCAGCAGCTTCCTCGGACTAGCGCTCTACAATGAGCAGTTCTTC	CASSFLGLALYNEQFF	-	TRBV5-5	16	TRBD2	TRBJ2-1
TGCGCCAGCAGCCAGGGTCGACTAGCGGGAGGTCTCGAGCAGTACTTC	CASSQGRLAGGLEQYF	-	TRBV4-1	16	TRBD2	TRBJ2-7
TGTGCCAGCAGCTCAAACAGGGTCACAGATACGCAGTATTTT	CASSSNRVTDTQYF	-	TRBV11-3	14	-	TRBJ2-3
TGTGCCAGTAGTATAGATCTGGCAGGGCCCACCGTTGGTCAGCCCCAGCATTTT	CASSIDLAGPTVGQPQHF	-	TRBV19	18	-	TRBJ1-5
TGCGCCAGCAGCCAATCTACAGGGGCCTACGAGCAGTACTTC	CASSQSTGAYEQYF	-	TRBV5-1	14	TRBD1	TRBJ2-7
TGTGCCGCAGGCCGGGACAGGGCATACAATGAGCAGTTCTTC	CAAGRDRAYNEQFF	-	TRBV30	14	TRBD1	TRBJ2-1
TGTGCCAGCTCACCAGGACAGAGCAATTACGAGCAGTACTTC	CASSPGQSNYEQYF	-	TRBV18	14	-	TRBJ2-7
TGTGCCAGCACCATCGGGGGGGCGAATTCACCCCTCCACTTT	CASTIGGANSPLHF	few	TRBV2	14	-	TRBJ1-6
TGTGCCAGCAGTGACAGGACTAGCGGGAGCAATGAGCAGTTCTTC	CASSDRTSGSNEQFF	few	TRBV6-4	15	TRBD2	TRBJ2-1
TGTGCCAGCAGTTCTATGTCACTAGCGGGAGGATACGAGACCCAGTACTTC	CASSSMSLAGGYETQYF	-	TRBV28	17	TRBD2	TRBJ2-5
TGTGCCAGCAGCTACAGGCAGGGAAACACTGAAGCTTTCTTT	CASSYRQGNTEAFF	-	TRBV13	14	-	TRBJ1-1
TGTGCCAGCACTTTCCTAGCGGGAGAAGAGCAGTACTTC	CASTFLAGEEQYF	-	TRBV2	13	TRBD2	TRBJ2-7
TGCGCCAGCAGCCCGGGACAGGGGGGGACTGAAGCTTTCTTT	CASSPGQGGTEAFF	-	TRBV5-1	14	TRBD1	TRBJ1-1
TGTGCCAGCAGAGACACAGGGGGCACTGAAGCTTTCTTT	CASRDTGGTEAFF	-	TRBV27	13	TRBD1	TRBJ1-1
TGTGCCAGCAACCCGGACGCCGGTGGGACCCAGTACTTC	CASNPDAGGTQYF	-	TRBV12-3/TRBV12-4	13	-	TRBJ2-5
TGCAGCGTACTAACGGGGGTTACAGATACGCAGTATTTT	CSVLTGVTDTQYF	-	TRBV29-1	13	-	TRBJ2-3
TGTGCCAGCAATATAGGGGCGGCTAATGAAAAACTGTTTTTT	CASNIGAANEKLFF	-	TRBV2	14	-	TRBJ1-4